This T cell receptor (beta chain) was retrieved from a study of preoperative IRX-2 immunotherapy in early breast cancer. The assay was immunoSEQ multiplex PCR, and TCRdb's table has in-frame clones only and misses some. The sample has about 67,000 clones; 94% are singletons. Treatment specified: preoperative locoregional IRX-2 cytokine immunotherapy. Patients received preoperative, locoregional IRX-2 cytokine immunotherapy in a phase Ib study. The CDR3 contains 13 residues. Germline V CDR1 and CDR2: SGHVS, FNYEAQ. Trimming left V 5 bases short and J 6 bases short, with 10 bases between. This TCR derives from a human donor with breast cancer. The chain joins TRBV7-6 to TRBJ2-2; D gene uncertain. Sampling was conducted from a patient treated with IRX-2 immunotherapy. DNA for the CDR3: TGTGCCAGCAGCACCAGTCAGGCCGGGGAGCTGTTTTTT. It yields the protein CASSTSQAGELFF.